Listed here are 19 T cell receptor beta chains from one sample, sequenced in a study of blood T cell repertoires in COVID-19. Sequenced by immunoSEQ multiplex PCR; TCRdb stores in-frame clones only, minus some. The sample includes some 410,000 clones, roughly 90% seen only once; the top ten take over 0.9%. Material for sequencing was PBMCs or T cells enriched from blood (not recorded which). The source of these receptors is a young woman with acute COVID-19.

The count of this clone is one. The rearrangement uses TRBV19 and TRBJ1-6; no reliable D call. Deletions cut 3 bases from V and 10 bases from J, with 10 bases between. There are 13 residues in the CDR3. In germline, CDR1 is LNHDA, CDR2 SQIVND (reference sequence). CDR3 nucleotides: TGTGCCAGTAGTATCGCGGAAATCTCACCCCTCCACTTT. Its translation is CASSIAEISPLHF.

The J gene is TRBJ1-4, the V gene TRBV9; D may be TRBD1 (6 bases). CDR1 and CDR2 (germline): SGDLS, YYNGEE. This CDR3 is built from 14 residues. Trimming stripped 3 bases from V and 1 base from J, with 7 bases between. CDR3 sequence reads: CASSATGTNEKLFF. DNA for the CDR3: TGTGCCAGCAGCGCGACAGGAACTAATGAAAAACTGTTTTTT.

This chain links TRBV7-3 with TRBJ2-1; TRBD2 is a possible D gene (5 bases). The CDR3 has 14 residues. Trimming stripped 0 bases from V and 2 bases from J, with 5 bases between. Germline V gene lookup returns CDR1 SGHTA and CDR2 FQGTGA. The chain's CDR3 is CASSLTGTYNEQFF. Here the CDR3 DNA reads TGTGCCAGCAGCTTAACCGGGACCTACAATGAGCAGTTCTTC.

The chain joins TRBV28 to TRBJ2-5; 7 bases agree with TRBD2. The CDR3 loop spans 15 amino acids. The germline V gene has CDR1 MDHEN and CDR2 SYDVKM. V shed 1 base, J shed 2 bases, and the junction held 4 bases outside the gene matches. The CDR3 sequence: CASSLSPGGQETQYF. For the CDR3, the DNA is TGTGCCAGCAGTTTATCCCCGGGAGGACAAGAGACCCAGTACTTC.

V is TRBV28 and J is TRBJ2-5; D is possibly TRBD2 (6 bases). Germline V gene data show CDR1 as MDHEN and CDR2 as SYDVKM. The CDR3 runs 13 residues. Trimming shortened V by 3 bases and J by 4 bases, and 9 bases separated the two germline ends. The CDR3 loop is CASSLEGRETQYF. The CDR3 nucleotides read TGTGCCAGCAGTTTGGAGGGAAGAGAGACCCAGTACTTC.

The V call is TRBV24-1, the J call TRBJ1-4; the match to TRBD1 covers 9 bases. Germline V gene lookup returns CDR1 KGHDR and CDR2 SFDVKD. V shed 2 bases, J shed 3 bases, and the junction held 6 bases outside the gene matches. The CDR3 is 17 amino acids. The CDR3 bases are TGTGCCACCAGTGATTCCCGACAGGGGGTTGCTAATGAAAAACTGTTTTTT. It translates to CATSDSRQGVANEKLFF.

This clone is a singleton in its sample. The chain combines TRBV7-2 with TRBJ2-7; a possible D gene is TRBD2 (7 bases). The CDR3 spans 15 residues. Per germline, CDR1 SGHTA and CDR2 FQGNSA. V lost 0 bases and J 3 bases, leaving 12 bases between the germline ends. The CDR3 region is CASSLAGGPNYEQYF. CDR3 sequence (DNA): TGTGCCAGCAGCTTAGCGGGGGGGCCCAACTACGAGCAGTACTTC.

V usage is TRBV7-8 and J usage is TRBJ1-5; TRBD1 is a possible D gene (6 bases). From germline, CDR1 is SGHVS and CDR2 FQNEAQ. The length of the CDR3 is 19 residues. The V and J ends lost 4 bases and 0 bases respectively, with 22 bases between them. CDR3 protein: CASSSAPTGTPDSNQPQHF. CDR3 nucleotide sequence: TGTGCCAGCAGCTCGGCCCCAACTGGGACACCTGATAGCAATCAGCCCCAGCATTTT.

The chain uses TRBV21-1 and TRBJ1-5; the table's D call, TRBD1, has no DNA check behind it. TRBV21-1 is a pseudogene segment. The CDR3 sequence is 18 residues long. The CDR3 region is CASKEVGDRGLCCQPQHF. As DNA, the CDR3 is TGTGCCAGCAAGGAGGTCGGGGACAGGGGGCTGTGTTGTCAGCCCCAGCATTTT.

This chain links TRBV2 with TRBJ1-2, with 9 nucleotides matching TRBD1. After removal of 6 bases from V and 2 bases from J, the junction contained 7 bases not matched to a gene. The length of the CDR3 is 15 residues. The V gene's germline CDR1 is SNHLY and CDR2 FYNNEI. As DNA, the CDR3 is TGTGCCAGCAGCGGGGGGACAGGGCCCAACTATGGCTACACCTTC. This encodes CASSGGTGPNYGYTF.

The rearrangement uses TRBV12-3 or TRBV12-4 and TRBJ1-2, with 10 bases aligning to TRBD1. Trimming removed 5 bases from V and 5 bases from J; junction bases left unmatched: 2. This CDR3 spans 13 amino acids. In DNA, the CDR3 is TGTGCCAGCAGTCGGGGACAGGGGTATGGCTACACCTTC. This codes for CASSRGQGYGYTF.

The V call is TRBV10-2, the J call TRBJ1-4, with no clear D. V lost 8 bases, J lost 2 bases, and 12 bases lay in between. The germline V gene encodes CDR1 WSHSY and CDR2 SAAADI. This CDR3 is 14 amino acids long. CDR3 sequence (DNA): TGCGCCAGCGGCCCATCATCGACTAATGAAAAACTGTTTTTT. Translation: CASGPSSTNEKLFF.

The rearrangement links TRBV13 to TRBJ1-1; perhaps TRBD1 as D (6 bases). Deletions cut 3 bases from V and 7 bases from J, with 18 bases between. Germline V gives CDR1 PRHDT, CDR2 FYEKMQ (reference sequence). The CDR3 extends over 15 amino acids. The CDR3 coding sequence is TGTGCCAGCAGCTTGGGGAGGGGGGCGAACCGTGAAGCTTTCTTT. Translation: CASSLGRGANREAFF. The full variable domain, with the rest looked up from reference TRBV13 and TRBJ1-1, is AAGVIQSPRHLIKEKRETATLKCYPIPRHDTVYWYQQGPGQDPQFLISFYEKMQSDKGSIPDRFSAQQFSDYHSELNMSSLELGDSALYFCASSLGRGANREAFFGQGTRLTVV.

CDR3 protein: CASRAGESSGNTIYF. DNA of the CDR3: TGTGCCAGCAGAGCAGGTGAGAGCTCTGGAAACACCATATATTTT. The chain couples TRBV6-5 to TRBJ1-3; D is ambiguous. The CDR3 consists of 15 residues. CDR1 is MNHEY, CDR2 SVGAGI, per germline. The germline V and J ends were trimmed by 6 bases and 0 bases, with 12 bases remaining between them.

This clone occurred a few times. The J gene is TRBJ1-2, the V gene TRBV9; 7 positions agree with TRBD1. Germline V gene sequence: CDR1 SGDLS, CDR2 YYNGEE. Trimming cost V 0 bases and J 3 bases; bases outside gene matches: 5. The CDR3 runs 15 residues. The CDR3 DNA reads TGTGCCAGCAGCGTAGGAGGAGGGGGCTACTATGGCTACACCTTC. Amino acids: CASSVGGGGYYGYTF.

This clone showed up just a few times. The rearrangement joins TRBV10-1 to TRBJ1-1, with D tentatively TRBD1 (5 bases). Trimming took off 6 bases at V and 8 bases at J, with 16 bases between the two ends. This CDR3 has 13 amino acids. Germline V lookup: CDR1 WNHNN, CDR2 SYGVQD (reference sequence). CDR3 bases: TGCGCCAGCAGCTCGTCGGGGGTGGTCGAAGCTTTCTTT. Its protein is CASSSSGVVEAFF.

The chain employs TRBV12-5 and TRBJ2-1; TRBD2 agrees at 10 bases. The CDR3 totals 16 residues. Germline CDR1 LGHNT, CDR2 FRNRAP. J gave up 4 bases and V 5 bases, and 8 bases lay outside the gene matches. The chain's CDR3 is CASGTGSGGRYNEQFF. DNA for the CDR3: TGTGCTAGTGGTACCGGTAGCGGGGGGCGGTACAATGAGCAGTTCTTC.

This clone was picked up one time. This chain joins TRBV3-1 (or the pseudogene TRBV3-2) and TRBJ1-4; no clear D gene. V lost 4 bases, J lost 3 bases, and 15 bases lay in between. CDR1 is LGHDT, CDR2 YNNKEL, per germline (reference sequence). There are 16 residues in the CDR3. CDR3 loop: CASSLGPAAANEKLFF. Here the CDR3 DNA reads TGTGCCAGCAGCCTCGGGCCGGCAGCGGCTAATGAAAAACTGTTTTTT.

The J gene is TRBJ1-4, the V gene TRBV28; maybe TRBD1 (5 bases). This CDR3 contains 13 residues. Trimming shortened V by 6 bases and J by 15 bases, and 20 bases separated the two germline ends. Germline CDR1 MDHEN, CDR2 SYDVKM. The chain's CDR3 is CASSLGPVGRVFF. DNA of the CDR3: TGTGCCAGCAGCTTGGGGCCTGTCGGAAGGGTGTTTTTT.